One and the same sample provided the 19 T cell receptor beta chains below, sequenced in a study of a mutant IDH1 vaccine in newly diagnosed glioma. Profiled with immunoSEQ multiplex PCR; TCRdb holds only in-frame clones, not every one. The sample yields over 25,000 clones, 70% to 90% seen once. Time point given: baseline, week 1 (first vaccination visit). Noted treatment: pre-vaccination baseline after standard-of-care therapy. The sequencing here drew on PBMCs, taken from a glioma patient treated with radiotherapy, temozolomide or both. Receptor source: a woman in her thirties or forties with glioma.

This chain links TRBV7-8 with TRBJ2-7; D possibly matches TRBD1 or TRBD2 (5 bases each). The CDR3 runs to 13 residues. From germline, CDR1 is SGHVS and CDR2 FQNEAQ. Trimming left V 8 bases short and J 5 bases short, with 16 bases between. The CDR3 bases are TGTGCCAGCCGGGACCGGGGAGCTAACGAGCAGTACTTC. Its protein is CASRDRGANEQYF.

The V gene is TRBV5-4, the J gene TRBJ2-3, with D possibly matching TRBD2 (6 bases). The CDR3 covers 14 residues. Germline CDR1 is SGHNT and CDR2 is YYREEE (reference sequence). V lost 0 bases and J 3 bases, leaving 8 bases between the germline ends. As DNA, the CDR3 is TGTGCCAGCAGCTTGGTCCGGGGGACAGATACGCAGTATTTT. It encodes CASSLVRGTDTQYF. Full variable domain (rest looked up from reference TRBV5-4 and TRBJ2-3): ETGVTQSPTHLIKTRGQQVTLRCSSQSGHNTVSWYQQALGQGPQFIFQYYREEENGRGNFPPRFSGLQFPNYSSELNVNALELDDSALYLCASSLVRGTDTQYFGPGTRLTVL.

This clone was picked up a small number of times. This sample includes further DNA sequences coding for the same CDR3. The DNA for the CDR3 is TGTGCCAGTAGACAGGCGGGGGAGACCCAGTACTTC. Residues: CASRQAGETQYF. V gene TRBV19 combines with J gene TRBJ2-5; D may be TRBD2 (6 bases). Trimming removed 6 bases from V and 5 bases from J, with 10 bases in between. The CDR3 runs to 12 residues. Germline V gives CDR1 LNHDA, CDR2 SQIVND (reference sequence).

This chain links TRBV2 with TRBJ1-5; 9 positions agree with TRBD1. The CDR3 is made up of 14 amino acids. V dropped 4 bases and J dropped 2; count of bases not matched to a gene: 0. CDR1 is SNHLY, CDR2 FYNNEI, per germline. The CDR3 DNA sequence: TGTGCCAGCAGTGGGACAGGGGGCAATCAGCCCCAGCATTTT. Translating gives CASSGTGGNQPQHF.

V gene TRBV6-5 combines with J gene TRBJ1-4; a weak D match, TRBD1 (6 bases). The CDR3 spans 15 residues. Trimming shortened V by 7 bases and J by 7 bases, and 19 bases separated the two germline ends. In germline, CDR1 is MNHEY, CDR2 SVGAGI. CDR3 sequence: CASNPRGGSSEKLFF. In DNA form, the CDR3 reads TGTGCCAGCAACCCCCGAGGGGGGTCTTCTGAAAAACTGTTTTTT.

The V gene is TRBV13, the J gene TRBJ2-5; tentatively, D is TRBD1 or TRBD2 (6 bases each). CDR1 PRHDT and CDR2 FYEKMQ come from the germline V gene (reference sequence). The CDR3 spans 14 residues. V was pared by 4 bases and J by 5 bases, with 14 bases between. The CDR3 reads CASSSPGAGETQYF. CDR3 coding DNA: TGTGCCAGCAGCTCCCCGGGGGCGGGTGAGACCCAGTACTTC. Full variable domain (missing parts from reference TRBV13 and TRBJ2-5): AAGVIQSPRHLIKEKRETATLKCYPIPRHDTVYWYQQGPGQDPQFLISFYEKMQSDKGSIPDRFSAQQFSDYHSELNMSSLELGDSALYFCASSSPGAGETQYFGPGTRLLVL.

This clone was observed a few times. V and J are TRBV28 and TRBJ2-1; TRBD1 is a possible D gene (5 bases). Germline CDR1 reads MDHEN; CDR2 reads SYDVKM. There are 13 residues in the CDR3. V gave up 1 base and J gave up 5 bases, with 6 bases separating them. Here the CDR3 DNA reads TGTGCCAGCAGTTTATCAGGGAACAATGAGCAGTTCTTC. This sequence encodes CASSLSGNNEQFF.

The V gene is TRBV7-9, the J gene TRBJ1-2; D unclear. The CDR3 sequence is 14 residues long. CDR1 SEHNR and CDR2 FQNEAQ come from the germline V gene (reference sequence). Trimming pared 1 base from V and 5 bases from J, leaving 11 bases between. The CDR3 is CASSLEAGHYGYTF. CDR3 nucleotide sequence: TGTGCCAGCAGCTTAGAGGCAGGCCATTATGGCTACACCTTC.

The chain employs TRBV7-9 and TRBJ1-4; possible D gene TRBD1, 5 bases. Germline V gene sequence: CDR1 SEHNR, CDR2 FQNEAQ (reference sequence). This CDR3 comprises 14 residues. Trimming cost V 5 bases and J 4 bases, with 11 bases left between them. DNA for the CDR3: TGTGCCAGCAGCGGAGACAGTTTTAATGAAAAACTGTTTTTT. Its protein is CASSGDSFNEKLFF.

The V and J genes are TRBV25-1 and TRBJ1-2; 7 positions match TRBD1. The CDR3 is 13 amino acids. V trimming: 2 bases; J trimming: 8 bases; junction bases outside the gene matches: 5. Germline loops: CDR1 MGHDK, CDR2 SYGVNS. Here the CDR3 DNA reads TGTGCCAGCAGTGAAGGTACAGGGGACGGCTACACCTTC. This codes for CASSEGTGDGYTF.

In DNA form, the CDR3 reads TGTGCCAGCAGTGAAGCGGGACACCTCTATGGCTACACCTTC. Protein: CASSEAGHLYGYTF. The genes are TRBV6-1 and TRBJ1-2; D possibly corresponds to TRBD1 (6 bases). V shed 0 bases and J shed 4 bases, with 9 bases lying between them. Germline CDR1 reads MNHNS; CDR2 reads SASEGT. The CDR3 sequence is 14 residues long.

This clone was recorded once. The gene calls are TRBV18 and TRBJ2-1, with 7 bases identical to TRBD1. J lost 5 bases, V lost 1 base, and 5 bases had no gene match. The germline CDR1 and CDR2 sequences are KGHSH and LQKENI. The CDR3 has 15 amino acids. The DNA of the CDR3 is TGTGCCAGCTCACCACAGGGGGCGCGGCACAATGAGCAGTTCTTC. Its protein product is CASSPQGARHNEQFF. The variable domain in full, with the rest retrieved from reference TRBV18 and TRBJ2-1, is NAGVMQNPRHLVRRRGQEARLRCSPMKGHSHVYWYRQLPEEGLKFMVYLQKENIIDESGMPKERFSAEFPKEGPSILRIQQVVRGDSAAYFCASSPQGARHNEQFFGPGTRLTVL.

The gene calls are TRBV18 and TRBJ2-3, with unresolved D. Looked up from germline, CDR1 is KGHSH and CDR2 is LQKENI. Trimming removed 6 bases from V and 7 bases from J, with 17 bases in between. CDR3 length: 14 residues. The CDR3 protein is CASSESPTMNTQYF. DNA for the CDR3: TGTGCCAGCTCTGAGAGCCCCACCATGAATACGCAGTATTTT. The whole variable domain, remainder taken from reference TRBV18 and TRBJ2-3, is NAGVMQNPRHLVRRRGQEARLRCSPMKGHSHVYWYRQLPEEGLKFMVYLQKENIIDESGMPKERFSAEFPKEGPSILRIQQVVRGDSAAYFCASSESPTMNTQYFGPGTRLTVL.

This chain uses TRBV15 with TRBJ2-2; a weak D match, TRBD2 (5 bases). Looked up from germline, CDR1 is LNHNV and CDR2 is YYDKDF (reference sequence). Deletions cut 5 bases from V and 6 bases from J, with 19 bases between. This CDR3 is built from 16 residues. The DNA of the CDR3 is TGTGCCACCAGCGGACTGACCTGGACCGGGGCCGGGGAGCTGTTTTTT. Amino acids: CATSGLTWTGAGELFF.

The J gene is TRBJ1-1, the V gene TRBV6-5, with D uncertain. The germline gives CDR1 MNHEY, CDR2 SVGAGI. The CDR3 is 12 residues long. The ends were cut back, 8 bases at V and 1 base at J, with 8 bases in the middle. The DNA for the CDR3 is TGTGCCAGCCGTCTGGGGAACACTGAAGCTTTCTTT. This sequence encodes CASRLGNTEAFF.

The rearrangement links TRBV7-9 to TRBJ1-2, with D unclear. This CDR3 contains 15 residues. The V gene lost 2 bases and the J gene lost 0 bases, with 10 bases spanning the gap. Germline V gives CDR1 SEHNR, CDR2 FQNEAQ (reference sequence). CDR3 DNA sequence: TGTGCCAGCAGCTTAAAAAGCTCCTCTAACTATGGCTACACCTTC. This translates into CASSLKSSSNYGYTF.

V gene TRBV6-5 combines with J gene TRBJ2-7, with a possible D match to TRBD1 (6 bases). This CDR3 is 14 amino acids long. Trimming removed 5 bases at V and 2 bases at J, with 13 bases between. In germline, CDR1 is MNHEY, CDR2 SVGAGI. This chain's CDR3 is CASSAPGQPYEQYF. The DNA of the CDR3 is TGTGCCAGCAGTGCCCCCGGACAGCCCTACGAGCAGTACTTC.

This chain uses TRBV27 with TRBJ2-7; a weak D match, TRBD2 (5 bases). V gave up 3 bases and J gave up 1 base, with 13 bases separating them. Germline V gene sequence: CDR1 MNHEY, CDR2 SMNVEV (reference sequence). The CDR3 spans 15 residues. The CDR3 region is CASSLSRGGSYEQYF. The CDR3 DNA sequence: TGTGCCAGCAGTTTGTCCCGGGGTGGATCCTACGAGCAGTACTTC.

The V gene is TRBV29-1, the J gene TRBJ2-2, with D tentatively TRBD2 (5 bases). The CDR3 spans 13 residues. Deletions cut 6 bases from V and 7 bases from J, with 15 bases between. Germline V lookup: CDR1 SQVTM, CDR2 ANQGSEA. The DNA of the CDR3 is TGCAGCGTGGGTAGCGTACGGGACGGGGAGCTGTTTTTT. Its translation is CSVGSVRDGELFF.